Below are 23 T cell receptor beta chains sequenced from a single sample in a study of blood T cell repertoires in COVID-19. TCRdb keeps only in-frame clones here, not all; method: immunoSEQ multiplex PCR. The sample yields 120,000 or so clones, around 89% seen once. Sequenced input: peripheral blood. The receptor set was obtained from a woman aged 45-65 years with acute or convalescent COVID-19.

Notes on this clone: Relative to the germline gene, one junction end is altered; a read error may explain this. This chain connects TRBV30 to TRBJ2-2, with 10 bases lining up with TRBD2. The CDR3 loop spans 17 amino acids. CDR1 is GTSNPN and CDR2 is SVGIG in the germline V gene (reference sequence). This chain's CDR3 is CAWKSPRLAGGAGELFF. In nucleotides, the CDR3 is TGTGCATGGAAGTCCCCCAGGTTAGCGGGAGGTGCCGGGGAGCTGTTTTTT.

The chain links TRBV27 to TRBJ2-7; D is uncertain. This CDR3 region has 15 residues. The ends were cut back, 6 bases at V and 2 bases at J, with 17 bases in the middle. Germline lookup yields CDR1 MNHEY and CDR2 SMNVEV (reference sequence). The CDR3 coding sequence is TGTGCCAGCAGCCCCGAGATTTTTGTAACCTACGAGCAGTACTTC. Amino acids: CASSPEIFVTYEQYF.

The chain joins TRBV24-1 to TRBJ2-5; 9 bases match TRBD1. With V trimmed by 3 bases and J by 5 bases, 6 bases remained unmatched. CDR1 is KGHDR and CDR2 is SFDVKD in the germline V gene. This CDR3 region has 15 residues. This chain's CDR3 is CATSDRDRAGETQYF. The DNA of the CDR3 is TGTGCCACCAGTGATCGGGACAGGGCCGGCGAGACCCAGTACTTC.

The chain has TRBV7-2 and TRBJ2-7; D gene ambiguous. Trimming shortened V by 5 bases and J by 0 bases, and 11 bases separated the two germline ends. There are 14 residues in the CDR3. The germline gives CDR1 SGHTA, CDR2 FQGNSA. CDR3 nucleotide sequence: TGTGCCAGCAGCCTAGGGCGGAGCTCCTACGAGCAGTACTTC. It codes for CASSLGRSSYEQYF.

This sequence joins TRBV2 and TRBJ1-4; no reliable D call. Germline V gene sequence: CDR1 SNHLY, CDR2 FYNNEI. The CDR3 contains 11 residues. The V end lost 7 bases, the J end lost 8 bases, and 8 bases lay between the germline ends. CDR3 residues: CASTHKEKLFF. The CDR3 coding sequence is TGTGCCAGCACGCACAAAGAAAAACTGTTTTTT.

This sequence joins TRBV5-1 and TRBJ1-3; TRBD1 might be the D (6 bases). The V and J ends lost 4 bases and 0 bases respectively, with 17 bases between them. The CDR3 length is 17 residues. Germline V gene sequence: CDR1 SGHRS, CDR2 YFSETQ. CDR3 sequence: CASSVTGTRSSGNTIYF. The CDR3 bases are TGCGCCAGCAGCGTAACCGGGACACGGAGCTCTGGAAACACCATATATTTT.

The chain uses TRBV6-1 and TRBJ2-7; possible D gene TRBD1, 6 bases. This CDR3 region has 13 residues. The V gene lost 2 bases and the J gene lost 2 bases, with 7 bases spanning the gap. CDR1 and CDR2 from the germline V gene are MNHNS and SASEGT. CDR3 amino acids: CASSERQAYEQYF. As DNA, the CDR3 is TGTGCCAGCAGTGAAAGACAGGCCTACGAGCAGTACTTC.

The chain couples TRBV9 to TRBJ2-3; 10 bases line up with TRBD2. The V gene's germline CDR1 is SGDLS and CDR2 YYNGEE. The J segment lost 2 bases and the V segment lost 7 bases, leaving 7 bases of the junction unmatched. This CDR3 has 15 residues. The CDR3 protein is CASGGLAEFTDTQYF. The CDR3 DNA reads TGTGCCAGCGGAGGACTAGCGGAATTCACAGATACGCAGTATTTT.

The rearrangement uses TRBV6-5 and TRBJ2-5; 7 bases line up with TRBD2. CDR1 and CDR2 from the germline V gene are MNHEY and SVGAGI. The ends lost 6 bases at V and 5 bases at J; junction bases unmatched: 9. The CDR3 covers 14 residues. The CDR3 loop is CASSLKAGVETQYF. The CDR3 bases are TGTGCCAGCAGCCTTAAGGCGGGAGTTGAGACCCAGTACTTC.

The CDR3 loop is CASSLSEGSYNEQFF. CDR3 bases: TGTGCCAGCAGTTTATCAGAGGGTTCCTACAATGAGCAGTTCTTC. This chain connects TRBV27 to TRBJ2-1, with a tentative D call TRBD2 (5 bases). V lost 0 bases and J lost 1, with 7 bases in between. In germline, CDR1 is MNHEY, CDR2 SMNVEV (reference sequence). CDR3 length: 15 residues.

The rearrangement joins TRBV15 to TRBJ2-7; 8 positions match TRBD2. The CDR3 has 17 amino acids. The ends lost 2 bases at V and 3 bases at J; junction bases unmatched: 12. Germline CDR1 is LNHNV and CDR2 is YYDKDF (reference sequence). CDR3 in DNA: TGTGCCACCAGCAGACCCGCCGCCGGCGGGAGGAACTACGAGCAGTACTTC. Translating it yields CATSRPAAGGRNYEQYF. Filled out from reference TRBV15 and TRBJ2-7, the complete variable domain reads DAMVIQNPRYQVTQFGKPVTLSCSQTLNHNVMYWYQQKSSQAPKLLFHYYDKDFNNEADTPDNFQSRRPNTSFCFLDIRSPGLGDTAMYLCATSRPAAGGRNYEQYFGPGTRLTVT.

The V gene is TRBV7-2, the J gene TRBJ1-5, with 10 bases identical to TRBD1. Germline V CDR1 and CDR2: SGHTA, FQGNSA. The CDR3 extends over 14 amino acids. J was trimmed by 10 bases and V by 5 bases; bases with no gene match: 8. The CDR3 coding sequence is TGTGCCAGCAGCCCGGACAGGGGGAATTTACCCCAGCATTTT. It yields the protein CASSPDRGNLPQHF.

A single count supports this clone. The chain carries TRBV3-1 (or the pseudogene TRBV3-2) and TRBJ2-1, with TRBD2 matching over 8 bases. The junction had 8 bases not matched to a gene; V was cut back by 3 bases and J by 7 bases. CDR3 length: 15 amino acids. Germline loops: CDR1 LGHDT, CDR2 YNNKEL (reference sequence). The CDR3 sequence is CASSQLSGSGNEQFF. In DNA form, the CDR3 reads TGTGCCAGCAGCCAGTTAAGCGGGAGCGGAAATGAGCAGTTCTTC.

The CDR3 nucleotides read TGTGCCAGCAGTTCAGGTCCGAGAGGAAACACCATATATTTT. Translated, it gives CASSSGPRGNTIYF. The chain combines TRBV28 with TRBJ1-3; no clear D gene. V shed 4 bases and J shed 4 bases, with 11 bases lying between them. This CDR3 spans 14 amino acids. Germline CDR1 is MDHEN and CDR2 is SYDVKM.

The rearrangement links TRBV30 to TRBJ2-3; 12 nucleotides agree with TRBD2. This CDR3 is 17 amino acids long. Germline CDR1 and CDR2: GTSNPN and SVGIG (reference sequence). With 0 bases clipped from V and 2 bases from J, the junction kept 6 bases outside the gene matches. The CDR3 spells CAWSVPGLAGTTDTQYF. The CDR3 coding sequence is TGTGCCTGGAGTGTACCTGGACTAGCGGGAACCACAGATACGCAGTATTTT.

The CDR3 spells CASSLSGQAINTGELFF. In DNA, the CDR3 is TGTGCCAGCAGCCTATCGGGACAGGCGATCAACACCGGGGAGCTGTTTTTT. The chain recombines TRBV11-2 with TRBJ2-2; 8 bases are shared with TRBD1. This CDR3 is built from 17 residues. Germline V lookup: CDR1 SGHAT, CDR2 FQNNGV. The V gene end was trimmed by 5 bases and the J gene end by 2 bases; junction bases not matched to a gene: 10.

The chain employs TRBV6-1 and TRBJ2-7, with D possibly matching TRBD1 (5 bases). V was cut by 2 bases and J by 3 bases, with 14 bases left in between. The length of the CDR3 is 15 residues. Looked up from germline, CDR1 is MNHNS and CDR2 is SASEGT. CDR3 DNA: TGTGCCAGCAGTGAAAGACAGCTGCCTTTCTACGAGCAGTACTTC. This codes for CASSERQLPFYEQYF.

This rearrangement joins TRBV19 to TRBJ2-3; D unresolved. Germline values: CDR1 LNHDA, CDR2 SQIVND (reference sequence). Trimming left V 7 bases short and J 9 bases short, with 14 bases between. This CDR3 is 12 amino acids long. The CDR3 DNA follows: TGTGCCAGTAATTCTCTGGGCAGCACGCAGTATTTT. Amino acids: CASNSLGSTQYF. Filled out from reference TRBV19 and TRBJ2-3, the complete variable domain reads DGGITQSPKYLFRKEGQNVTLSCEQNLNHDAMYWYRQDPGQGLRLIYYSQIVNDFQKGDIAEGYSVSREKKESFPLTVTSAQKNPTAFYLCASNSLGSTQYFGPGTRLTVL.

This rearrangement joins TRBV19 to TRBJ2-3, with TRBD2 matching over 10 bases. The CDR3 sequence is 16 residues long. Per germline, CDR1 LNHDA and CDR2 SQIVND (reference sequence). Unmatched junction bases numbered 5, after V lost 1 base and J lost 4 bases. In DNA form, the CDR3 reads TGTGCCAGTAGTATAGTCGCACTAGCGGGATCAGATACGCAGTATTTT. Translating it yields CASSIVALAGSDTQYF.

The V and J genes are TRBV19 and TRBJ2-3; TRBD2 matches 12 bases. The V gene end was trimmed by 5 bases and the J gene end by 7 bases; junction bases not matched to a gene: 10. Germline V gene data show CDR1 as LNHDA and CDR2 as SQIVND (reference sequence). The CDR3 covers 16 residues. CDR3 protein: CASSLGGTSGLYTQYF. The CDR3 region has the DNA TGTGCCAGTAGTCTTGGGGGGACTAGCGGGCTCTATACGCAGTATTTT.

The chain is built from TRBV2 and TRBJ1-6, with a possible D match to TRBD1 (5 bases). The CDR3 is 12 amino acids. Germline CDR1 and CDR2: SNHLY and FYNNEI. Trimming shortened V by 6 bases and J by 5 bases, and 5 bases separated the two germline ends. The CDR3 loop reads CASSRDNSPLHF. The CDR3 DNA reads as TGTGCCAGCAGCAGGGATAATTCACCCCTCCACTTT.

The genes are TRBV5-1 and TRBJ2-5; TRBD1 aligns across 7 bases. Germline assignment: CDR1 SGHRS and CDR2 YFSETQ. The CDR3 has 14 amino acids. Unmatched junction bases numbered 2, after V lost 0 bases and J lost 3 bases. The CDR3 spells CASSLGDSKETQYF. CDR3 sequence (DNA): TGCGCCAGCAGCTTGGGGGACAGCAAAGAGACCCAGTACTTC.

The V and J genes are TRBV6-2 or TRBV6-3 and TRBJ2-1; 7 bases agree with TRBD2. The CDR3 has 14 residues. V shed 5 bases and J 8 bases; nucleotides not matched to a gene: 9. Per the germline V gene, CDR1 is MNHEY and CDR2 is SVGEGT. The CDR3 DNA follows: TGTGCCAGCAGTCCCCGACTTGGGGGGGATGAGCAGTTCTTC. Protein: CASSPRLGGDEQFF.